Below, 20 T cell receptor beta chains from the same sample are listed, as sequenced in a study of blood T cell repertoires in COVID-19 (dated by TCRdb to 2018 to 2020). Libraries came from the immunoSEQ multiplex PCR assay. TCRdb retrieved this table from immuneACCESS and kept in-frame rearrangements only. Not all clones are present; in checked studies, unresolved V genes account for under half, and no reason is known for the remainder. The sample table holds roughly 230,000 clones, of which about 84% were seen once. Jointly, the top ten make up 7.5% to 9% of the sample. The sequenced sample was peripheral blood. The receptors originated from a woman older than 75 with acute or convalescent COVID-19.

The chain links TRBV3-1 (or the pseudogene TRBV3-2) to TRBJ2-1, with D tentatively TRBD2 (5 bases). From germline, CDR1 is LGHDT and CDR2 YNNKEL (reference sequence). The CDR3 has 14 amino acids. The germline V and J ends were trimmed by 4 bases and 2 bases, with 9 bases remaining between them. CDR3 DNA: TGTGCCAGCAGCCGACGGGGAACCTACAATGAGCAGTTCTTC. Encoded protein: CASSRRGTYNEQFF.

The CDR3 loop is CASSYSNLPSGAFF. The CDR3 DNA sequence: TGTGCCAGCAGTTACTCGAATCTCCCTAGTGGAGCTTTCTTT. The chain has TRBV6-5 and TRBJ1-1; D gene ambiguous. The V end lost 0 bases, the J end lost 10 bases, and 15 bases lay between the germline ends. CDR1 MNHEY and CDR2 SVGAGI come from the germline V gene. The CDR3 is made up of 14 amino acids.

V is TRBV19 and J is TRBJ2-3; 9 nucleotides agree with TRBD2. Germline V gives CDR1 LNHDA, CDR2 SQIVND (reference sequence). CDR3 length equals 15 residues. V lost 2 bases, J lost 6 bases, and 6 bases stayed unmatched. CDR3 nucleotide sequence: TGTGCCAGTAGTATATCGGCAGCGGGGGGCGATACGCAGTATTTT. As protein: CASSISAAGGDTQYF.

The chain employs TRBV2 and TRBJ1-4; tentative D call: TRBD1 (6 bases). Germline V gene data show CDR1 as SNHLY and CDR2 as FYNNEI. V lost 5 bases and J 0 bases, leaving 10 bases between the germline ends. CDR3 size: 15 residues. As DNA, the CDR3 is TGTGCCAGCAGTCGGACAGCCACAACTAATGAAAAACTGTTTTTT. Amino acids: CASSRTATTNEKLFF.

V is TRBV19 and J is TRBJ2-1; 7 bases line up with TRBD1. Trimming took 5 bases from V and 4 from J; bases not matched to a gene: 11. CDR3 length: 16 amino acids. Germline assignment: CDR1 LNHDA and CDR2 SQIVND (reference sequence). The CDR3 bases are TGTGCCAGTAGTTCCCCCCCGGGACAGCTATACAATGAGCAGTTCTTC. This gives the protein CASSSPPGQLYNEQFF.

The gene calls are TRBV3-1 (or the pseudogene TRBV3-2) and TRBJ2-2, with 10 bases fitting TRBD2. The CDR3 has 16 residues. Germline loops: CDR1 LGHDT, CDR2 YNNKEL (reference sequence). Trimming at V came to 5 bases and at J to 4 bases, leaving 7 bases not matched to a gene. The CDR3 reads CASSGIAGGITGELFF. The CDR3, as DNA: TGTGCCAGCAGCGGGATAGCGGGAGGCATCACCGGGGAGCTGTTTTTT.

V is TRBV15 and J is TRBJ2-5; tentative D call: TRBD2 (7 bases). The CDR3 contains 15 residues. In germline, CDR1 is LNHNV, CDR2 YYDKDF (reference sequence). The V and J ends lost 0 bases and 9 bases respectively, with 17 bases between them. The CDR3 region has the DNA TGTGCCACCAGCAGAGATCCAGGTGGGGAGGGGGCCCAGTACTTC. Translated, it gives CATSRDPGGEGAQYF.

CDR3 coding DNA: TGTGCCAGCAGCAACCGACAGCTTTACACAGATACGCAGTATTTT. Translation: CASSNRQLYTDTQYF. The V gene is TRBV9, the J gene TRBJ2-3, with D possibly being TRBD1 (5 bases). V was trimmed by 4 bases and J by 2 bases, leaving 14 bases between them. The CDR3 spans 15 residues. Germline lookup yields CDR1 SGDLS and CDR2 YYNGEE.

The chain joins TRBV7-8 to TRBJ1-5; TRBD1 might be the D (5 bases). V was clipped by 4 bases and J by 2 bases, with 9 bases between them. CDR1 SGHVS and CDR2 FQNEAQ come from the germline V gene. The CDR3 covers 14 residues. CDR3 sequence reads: CASSSRVGNQPQHF. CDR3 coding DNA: TGTGCCAGCAGCTCCAGGGTGGGCAATCAGCCCCAGCATTTT. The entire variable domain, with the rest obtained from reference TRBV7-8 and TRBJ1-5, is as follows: GAGVSQSPRYKVAKRGQDVALRCDPISGHVSLFWYQQALGQGPEFLTYFQNEAQLDKSGLPSDRFFAERPEGSVSTLKIQRTQQEDSAVYLCASSSRVGNQPQHFGDGTRLSIL.

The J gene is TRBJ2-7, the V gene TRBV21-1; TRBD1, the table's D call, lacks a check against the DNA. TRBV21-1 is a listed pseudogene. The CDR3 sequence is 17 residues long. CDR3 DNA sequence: TGTGCCAGCAGCGCAAAACCCCCGGGACAGGGCTCCTACGAGCAGTACTTC. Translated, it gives CASSAKPPGQGSYEQYF.

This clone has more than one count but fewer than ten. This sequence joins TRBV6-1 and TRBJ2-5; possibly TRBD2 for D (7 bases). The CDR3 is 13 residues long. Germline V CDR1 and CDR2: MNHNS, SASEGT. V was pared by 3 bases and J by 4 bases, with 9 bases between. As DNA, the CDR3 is TGTGCCAGCAGTGAGGGGGGGCTAGAGACCCAGTACTTC. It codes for CASSEGGLETQYF.

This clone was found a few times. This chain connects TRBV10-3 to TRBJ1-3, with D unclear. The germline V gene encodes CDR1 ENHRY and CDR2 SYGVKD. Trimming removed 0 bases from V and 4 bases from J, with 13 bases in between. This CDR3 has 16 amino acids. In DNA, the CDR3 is TGTGCCATCAGTGAGTCCGGGAGGGAGCCCGGAAACACCATATATTTT. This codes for CAISESGREPGNTIYF.

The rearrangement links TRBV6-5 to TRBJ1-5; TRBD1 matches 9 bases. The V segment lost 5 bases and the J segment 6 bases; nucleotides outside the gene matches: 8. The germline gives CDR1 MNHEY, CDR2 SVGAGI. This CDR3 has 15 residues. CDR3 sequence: CASSRGQGGTQPQHF. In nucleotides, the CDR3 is TGTGCCAGCAGTAGGGGACAGGGTGGGACTCAGCCCCAGCATTTT.

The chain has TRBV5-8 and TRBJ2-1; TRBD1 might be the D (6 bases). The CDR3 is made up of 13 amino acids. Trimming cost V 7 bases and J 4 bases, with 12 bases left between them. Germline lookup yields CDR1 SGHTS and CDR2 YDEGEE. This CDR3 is CASQRGGYNEQFF. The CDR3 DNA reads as TGTGCCAGCCAACGAGGGGGTTACAATGAGCAGTTCTTC.

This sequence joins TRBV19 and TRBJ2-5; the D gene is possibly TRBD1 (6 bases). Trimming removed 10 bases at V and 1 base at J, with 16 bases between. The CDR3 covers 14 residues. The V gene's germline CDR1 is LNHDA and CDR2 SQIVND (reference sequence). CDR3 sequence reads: CATGNRVFQETQYF. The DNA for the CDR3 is TGTGCCACTGGAAACAGGGTTTTCCAAGAGACCCAGTACTTC.

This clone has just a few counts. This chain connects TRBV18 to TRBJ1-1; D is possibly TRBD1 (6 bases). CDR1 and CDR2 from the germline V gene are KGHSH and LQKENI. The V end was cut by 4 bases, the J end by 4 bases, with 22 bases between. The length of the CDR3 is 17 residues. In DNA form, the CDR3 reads TGTGCCAGCTCACAATCACAGGGATCGGTCAAGAGCACTGAAGCTTTCTTT. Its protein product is CASSQSQGSVKSTEAFF.

The DNA for the CDR3 is TGTGCCACCAGCCTTTTTTTGGGCCCGGGACAGGGGAGAGACGGCTACACCTTC. Translating gives CATSLFLGPGQGRDGYTF. The chain recombines TRBV15 with TRBJ1-2; 10 positions match TRBD1. Looked up from germline, CDR1 is LNHNV and CDR2 is YYDKDF (reference sequence). The J segment lost 8 bases and the V segment lost 5 bases, leaving 20 bases of the junction unmatched. The CDR3 totals 18 residues.

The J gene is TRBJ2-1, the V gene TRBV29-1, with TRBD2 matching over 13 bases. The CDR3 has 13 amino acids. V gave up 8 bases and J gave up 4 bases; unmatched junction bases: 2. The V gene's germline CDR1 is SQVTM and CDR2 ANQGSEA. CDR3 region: CSTTSGGYNEQFF. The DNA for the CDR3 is TGCAGCACGACTAGCGGGGGGTACAATGAGCAGTTCTTC.

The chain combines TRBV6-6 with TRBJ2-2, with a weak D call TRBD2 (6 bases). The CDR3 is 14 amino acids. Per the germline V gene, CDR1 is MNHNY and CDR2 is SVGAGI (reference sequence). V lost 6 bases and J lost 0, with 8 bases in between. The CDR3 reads CASREGANTGELFF. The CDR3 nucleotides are TGTGCCAGCAGGGAGGGAGCGAACACCGGGGAGCTGTTTTTT.

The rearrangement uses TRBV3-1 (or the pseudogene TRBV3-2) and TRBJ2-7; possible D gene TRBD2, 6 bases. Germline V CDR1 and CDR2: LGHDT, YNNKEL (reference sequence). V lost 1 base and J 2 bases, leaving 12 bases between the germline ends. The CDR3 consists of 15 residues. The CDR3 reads CASSQAGTFPYEQYF. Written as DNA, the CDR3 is TGTGCCAGCAGCCAAGCCGGGACTTTCCCCTACGAGCAGTACTTC.